This T cell receptor (beta chain) is from a study of shared clonotypes between healthy human individuals. Study-level findings and limits: Expectations were that clonotype sharing among donors would be affected by sequencing depth.

A word on this clone: The target antigen is unknown.

Naive CD8 populations comprised CD45RO-negative cells positively selected for CCR7, excluding terminally differentiated effector memory CD45RA+ cells. Sequenced by immunoSEQ multiplex PCR; TCRdb stores in-frame clones only, minus some. The sample records hundreds of thousands of clones, about 96% being singletons. CDR1 is SGHAT and CDR2 is FQNNGV in the germline V gene. The CDR3 runs 15 residues. V trimming: 3 bases; J trimming: 10 bases; junction bases outside the gene matches: 9. This rearrangement joins TRBV11-2 to TRBJ2-1, with 10 positions matching TRBD2. The clonotype originates from a woman aged 25 to 39 in good health. Input material: naive CD8+ T cells sorted from blood. CDR3 nucleotide sequence: TGTGCCAGCAGCTTCCTAACCGGACTAGCGGAAGAGCAGTTCTTC. This codes for CASSFLTGLAEEQFF.